This TCR beta chain was profiled in a study of T cell responses to AZD1222 COVID-19 vaccine. Measured with immunoSEQ multiplex PCR; TCRdb has only the in-frame clones, and not every one. Of 150,000 or so clones listed, 86% are singletons. Sample: peripheral blood, taken on day 0 of MenACWY control vaccination. The sequence came from an adult in good health.

The CDR3 protein is CASSLTGTESEAFF. The CDR3 region has the DNA TGTGCCAGCAGCTTAACCGGGACAGAAAGTGAAGCTTTCTTT. The genes are TRBV7-2 and TRBJ1-1; TRBD1 matches 7 bases. The germline V gene has CDR1 SGHTA and CDR2 FQGNSA. Trimming took 2 bases from V and 7 from J; bases not matched to a gene: 7. This CDR3 is 14 amino acids long.